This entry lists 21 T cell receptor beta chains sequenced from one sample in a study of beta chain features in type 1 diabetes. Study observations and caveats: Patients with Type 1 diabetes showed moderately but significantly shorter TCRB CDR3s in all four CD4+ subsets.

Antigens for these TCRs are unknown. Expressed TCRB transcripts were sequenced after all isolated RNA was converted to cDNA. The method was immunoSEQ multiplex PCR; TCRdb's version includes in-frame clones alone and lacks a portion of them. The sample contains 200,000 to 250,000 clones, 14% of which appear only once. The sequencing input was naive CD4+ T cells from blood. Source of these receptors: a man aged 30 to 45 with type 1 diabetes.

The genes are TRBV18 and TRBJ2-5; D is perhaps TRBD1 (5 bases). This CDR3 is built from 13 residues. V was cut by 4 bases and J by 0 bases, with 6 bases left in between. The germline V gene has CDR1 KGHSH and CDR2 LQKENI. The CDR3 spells CASSLRDQETQYF. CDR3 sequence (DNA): TGTGCCAGCTCACTCAGGGACCAAGAGACCCAGTACTTC. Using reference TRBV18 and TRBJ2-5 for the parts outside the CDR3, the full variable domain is NAGVMQNPRHLVRRRGQEARLRCSPMKGHSHVYWYRQLPEEGLKFMVYLQKENIIDESGMPKERFSAEFPKEGPSILRIQQVVRGDSAAYFCASSLRDQETQYFGPGTRLLVL.

The CDR3 protein is CAWRRGSSYNEQFF. The DNA of the CDR3 is TGTGCCTGGAGGCGGGGGAGCTCCTACAATGAGCAGTTCTTC. This sequence joins TRBV30 and TRBJ2-1; 7 nucleotides align to TRBD2. This CDR3 is built from 14 residues. Unmatched junction bases numbered 2, after V lost 3 bases and J lost 0 bases. Germline assignment: CDR1 GTSNPN and CDR2 SVGIG (reference sequence).

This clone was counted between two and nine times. CDR3 amino acids: CATSRDLGTTYEQYF. CDR3 in DNA: TGTGCCACCAGCAGAGATCTGGGGACAACCTACGAGCAGTACTTC. The rearrangement joins TRBV15 to TRBJ2-7, with D perhaps matching TRBD1 (6 bases). Trimming stripped 0 bases from V and 2 bases from J, with 11 bases between. Looked up from germline, CDR1 is LNHNV and CDR2 is YYDKDF (reference sequence). This CDR3 region has 15 residues.

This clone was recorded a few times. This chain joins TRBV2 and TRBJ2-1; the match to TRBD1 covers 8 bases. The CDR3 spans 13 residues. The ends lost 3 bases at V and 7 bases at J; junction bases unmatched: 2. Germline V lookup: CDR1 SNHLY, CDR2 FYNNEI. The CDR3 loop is CASSDDRGNEQFF. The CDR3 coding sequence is TGTGCCAGCAGTGACGACAGGGGAAATGAGCAGTTCTTC.

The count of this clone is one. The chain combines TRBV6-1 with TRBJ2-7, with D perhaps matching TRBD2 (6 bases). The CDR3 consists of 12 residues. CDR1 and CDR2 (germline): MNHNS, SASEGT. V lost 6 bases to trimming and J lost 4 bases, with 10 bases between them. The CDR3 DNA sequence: TGTGCCAGCAGGGAGGGCAGATACGAGCAGTACTTC. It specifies CASREGRYEQYF.

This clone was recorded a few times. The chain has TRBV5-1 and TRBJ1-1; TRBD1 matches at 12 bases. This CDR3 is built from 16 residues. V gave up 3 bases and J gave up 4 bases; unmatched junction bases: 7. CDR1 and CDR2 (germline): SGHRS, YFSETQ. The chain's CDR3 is CASSSGQGALGTEAFF. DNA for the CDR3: TGCGCCAGCAGCTCGGGACAGGGGGCGCTGGGCACTGAAGCTTTCTTT.

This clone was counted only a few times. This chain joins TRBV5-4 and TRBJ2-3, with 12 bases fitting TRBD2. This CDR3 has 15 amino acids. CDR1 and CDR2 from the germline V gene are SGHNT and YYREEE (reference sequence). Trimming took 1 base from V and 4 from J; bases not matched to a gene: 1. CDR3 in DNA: TGTGCCAGCAGCTTGCGACTAGCGGGAGCAGATACGCAGTATTTT. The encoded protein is CASSLRLAGADTQYF.

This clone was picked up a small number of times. The CDR3 bases are TGTGCCAGCGGACAGGGTCCCTATGGCTACACCTTC. Amino acid sequence: CASGQGPYGYTF. J is TRBJ1-2 and V is TRBV6-5; 8 nucleotides agree with TRBD1. Germline loops: CDR1 MNHEY, CDR2 SVGAGI. This CDR3 is 12 amino acids long. The V segment lost 8 bases and the J segment 4 bases; nucleotides outside the gene matches: 3.

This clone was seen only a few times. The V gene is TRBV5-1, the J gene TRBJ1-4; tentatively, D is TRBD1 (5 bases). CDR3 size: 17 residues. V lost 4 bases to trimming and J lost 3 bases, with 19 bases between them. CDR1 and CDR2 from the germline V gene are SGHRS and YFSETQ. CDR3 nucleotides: TGCGCCAGCAGCCCCGCGGGAGGGGCGGAGGCTAATGAAAAACTGTTTTTT. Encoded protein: CASSPAGGAEANEKLFF.

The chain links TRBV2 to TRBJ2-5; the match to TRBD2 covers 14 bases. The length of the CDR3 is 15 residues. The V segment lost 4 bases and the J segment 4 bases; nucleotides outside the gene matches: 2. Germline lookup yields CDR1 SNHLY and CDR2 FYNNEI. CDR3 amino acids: CASSAGTSGRETQYF. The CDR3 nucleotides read TGTGCCAGCAGTGCCGGGACTAGCGGGAGAGAGACCCAGTACTTC. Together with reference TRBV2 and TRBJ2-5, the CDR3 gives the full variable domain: EPEVTQTPSHQVTQMGQEVILRCVPISNHLYFYWYRQILGQKVEFLVSFYNNEISEKSEIFDDQFSVERPDGSNFTLKIRSTKLEDSAMYFCASSAGTSGRETQYFGPGTRLLVL.

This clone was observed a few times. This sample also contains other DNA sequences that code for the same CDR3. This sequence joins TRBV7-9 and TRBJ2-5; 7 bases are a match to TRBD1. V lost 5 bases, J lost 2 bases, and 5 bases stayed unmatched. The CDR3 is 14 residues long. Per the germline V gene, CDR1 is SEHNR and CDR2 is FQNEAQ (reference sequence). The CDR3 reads CASSLGTAQETQYF. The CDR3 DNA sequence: TGTGCCAGCAGCCTAGGGACAGCACAAGAGACCCAGTACTTC.

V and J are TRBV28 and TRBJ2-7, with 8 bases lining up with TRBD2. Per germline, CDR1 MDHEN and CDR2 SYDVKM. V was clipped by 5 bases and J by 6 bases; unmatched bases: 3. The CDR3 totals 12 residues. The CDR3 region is CASSNSGGEQYF. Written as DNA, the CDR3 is TGTGCCAGCAGTAACAGCGGGGGCGAGCAGTACTTC. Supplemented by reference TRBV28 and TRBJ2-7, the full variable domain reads DVKVTQSSRYLVKRTGEKVFLECVQDMDHENMFWYRQDPGLGLRLIYFSYDVKMKEKGDIPEGYSVSREKKERFSLILESASTNQTSMYLCASSNSGGEQYFGPGTRLTVT.

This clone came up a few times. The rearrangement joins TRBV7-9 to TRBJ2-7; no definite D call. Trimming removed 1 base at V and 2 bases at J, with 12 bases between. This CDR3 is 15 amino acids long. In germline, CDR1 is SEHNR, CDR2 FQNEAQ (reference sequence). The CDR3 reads CASSLGQTLPYEQYF. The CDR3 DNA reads TGTGCCAGCAGCTTAGGGCAGACACTTCCCTACGAGCAGTACTTC.

DNA for the CDR3: TGTGCCAGCAGCCAAGCGGGACTAGACAATGAGCAGTTCTTC. Protein product: CASSQAGLDNEQFF. The chain joins TRBV4-2 to TRBJ2-1, with 8 bases that match TRBD2. The trim removed 1 base at V and 5 bases at J, leaving 1 base unmatched. The CDR3 runs 14 residues. The germline CDR1 and CDR2 sequences are LGHNA and YNFKEQ.

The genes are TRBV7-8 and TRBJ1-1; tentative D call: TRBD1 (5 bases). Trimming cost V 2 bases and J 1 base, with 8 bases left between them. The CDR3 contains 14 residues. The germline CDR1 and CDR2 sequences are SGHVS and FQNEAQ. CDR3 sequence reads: CASSLFRGNTEAFF. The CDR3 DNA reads TGTGCCAGCAGCTTATTTAGGGGGAACACTGAAGCTTTCTTT.

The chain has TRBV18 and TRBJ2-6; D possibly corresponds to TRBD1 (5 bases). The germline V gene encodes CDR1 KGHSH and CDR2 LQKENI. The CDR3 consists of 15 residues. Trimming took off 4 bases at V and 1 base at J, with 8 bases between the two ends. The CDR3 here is CASSLQVSGANVLTF. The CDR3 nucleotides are TGTGCCAGCTCACTACAGGTTTCTGGGGCCAACGTCCTGACTTTC. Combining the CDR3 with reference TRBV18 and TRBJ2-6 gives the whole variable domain NAGVMQNPRHLVRRRGQEARLRCSPMKGHSHVYWYRQLPEEGLKFMVYLQKENIIDESGMPKERFSAEFPKEGPSILRIQQVVRGDSAAYFCASSLQVSGANVLTFGAGSRLTVL.

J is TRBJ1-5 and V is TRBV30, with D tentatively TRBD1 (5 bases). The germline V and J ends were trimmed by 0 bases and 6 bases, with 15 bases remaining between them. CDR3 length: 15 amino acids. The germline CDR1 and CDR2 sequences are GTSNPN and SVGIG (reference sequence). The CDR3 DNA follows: TGTGCCTGGAGTGTAACGGACGGGGGAACTCAGCCCCAGCATTTT. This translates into CAWSVTDGGTQPQHF. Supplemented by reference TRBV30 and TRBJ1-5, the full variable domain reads SQTIHQWPATLVQPVGSPLSLECTVEGTSNPNLYWYRQAAGRGLQLLFYSVGIGQISSEVPQNLSASRPQDRQFILSSKKLLLSDSGFYLCAWSVTDGGTQPQHFGDGTRLSIL.

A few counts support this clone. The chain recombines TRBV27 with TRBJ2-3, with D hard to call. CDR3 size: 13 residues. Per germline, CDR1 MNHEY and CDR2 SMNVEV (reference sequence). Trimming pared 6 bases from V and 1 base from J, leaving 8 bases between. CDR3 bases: TGTGCCAGCAGGCCTCTAGGCACAGATACGCAGTATTTT. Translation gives CASRPLGTDTQYF.

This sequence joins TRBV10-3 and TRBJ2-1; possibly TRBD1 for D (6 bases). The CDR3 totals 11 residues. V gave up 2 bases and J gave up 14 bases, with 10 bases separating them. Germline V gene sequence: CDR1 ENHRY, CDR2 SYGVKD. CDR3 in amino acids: CAISEGQGKFF. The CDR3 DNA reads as TGTGCCATCAGTGAGGGTCAGGGGAAGTTCTTC.

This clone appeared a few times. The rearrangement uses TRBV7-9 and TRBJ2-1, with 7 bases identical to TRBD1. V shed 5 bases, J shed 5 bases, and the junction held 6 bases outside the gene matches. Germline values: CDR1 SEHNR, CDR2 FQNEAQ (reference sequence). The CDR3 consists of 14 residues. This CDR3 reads CASSPGTANNEQFF. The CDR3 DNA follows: TGTGCCAGCAGCCCCGGGACAGCAAACAATGAGCAGTTCTTC.

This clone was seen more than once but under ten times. CDR3 region: CAWSGSGFGYTF. CDR3 coding DNA: TGTGCCTGGAGTGGGAGTGGGTTTGGCTACACCTTC. The chain carries TRBV30 and TRBJ1-2; D uncertain. In germline, CDR1 is GTSNPN, CDR2 SVGIG (reference sequence). V lost 1 base to trimming and J lost 7 bases, with 10 bases between them. The CDR3 is 12 amino acids.